This TCR beta chain was sequenced during a study of Graves' ophthalmopathy and Graves' hyperthyroidism (dated by TCRdb to 2016 to 2018). General notes on the study: Peripheral blood was collected before any treatment was given, at the time of initial diagnosis. The study used TCR beta repertoire signatures to distinguish Graves' ophthalmopathy from Graves' hyperthyroidism and to predict progression to ophthalmopathy. In total, 135 blood samples were TCR-sequenced: around 42 ophthalmopathy, approximately 80 hyperthyroidism and some 17 hyperthyroidism-to-ophthalmopathy patients. To explore V-J signatures distinguishing ophthalmopathy from hyperthyroidism, a discovery set of around 100 patients (roughly 44 ophthalmopathy, around 55 stable hyperthyroidism) was enrolled. The independent validation cohort included about 19 hyperthyroidism patients plus 17 patients who later progressed from hyperthyroidism to ophthalmopathy. In five or six hyperthyroidism patients, the T-cell repertoire of thyroid tissue was compared with the T-cell repertoire of blood. Following sample collection, hyperthyroidism patients were given methimazole at a starting dose of 30 mg daily, and ophthalmopathy patients were given high-dose intravenous methylprednisolone. The roughly 90 discovery patients were divided at random into training and test sets in a 7:3 ratio. General conclusions and limits of the study: In validation, the model predicted ophthalmopathy progression with more than 55% sensitivity and around 72% specificity; around twelve predicted patients were CT-confirmed with GO in a median of around 6 months. No statistical method was used to predetermine the sample size, and group allocation was not hidden from the investigators. Most expanded thyroid clonotypes with a frequency above 0.001 also appeared in blood, which suggests that blood repertoires may reflect the immune response in the thyroid. In cross-validation, the 13-signature model distinguished ophthalmopathy from stable hyperthyroidism with approximately 90% sensitivity and just under 84% specificity, and in the test set the corresponding values were roughly 80% and 76%.

The junction carries 10 bases between V and J, which are trimmed by 4 bases and 3 bases respectively. CDR1 is given as LNHDA and CDR2 as SQIVND, both from the germline V gene (reference sequence). The CDR3 covers 13 residues, taking in both the cysteine and the phenylalanine. Just the 39-base CDR3 DNA is kept, in frame starting at base 1. This clonotype was observed at least ten times. It lacks a known antigen. The sample holds no much larger clone one base away, and base qualities are not on file. TCR beta CDR3 regions were amplified from RNA transcripts for repertoire sequencing. The first round of RT-PCR was done with HTBI primers and the Qiagen OneStep RT-PCR kit, and was followed by a second round of multiplex PCR, then size selection and purification. Sequencing of the libraries was carried out on an Illumina HiSeq2000 in paired-end mode with 100 bp reads. Per the source publication's procedure: SOAPnuke was used for read processing, and reads with adapters, uncalled bases, a mean Phred below 15, or no exact constant-primer or identifier match were discarded. High-quality paired reads were merged with COPE v1.2.5. Each unique nucleotide sequence was defined as a clonotype, and clonotypes were aligned to IMGT TRB V, D and J references with MiTCR v1.1. Analysis was restricted to V-J combinations with a frequency above 0.0001, which covered roughly 99% of repertoires. For each V-J combination, a TCR clonal expansion and chaos score was defined as F50 clonal expansion divided by the chaos observed in the TCRdist matrix. Welch's t-statistics and random forest were used to reduce features to about a dozen V-J combinations, which were fed into a naive Bayes classifier. The Morisita-Horn index was used to measure how similar the thyroid and blood repertoires were. TCRdb reanalyzed the raw reads on its own, using fastp at Q25 for trimming and MiXCR for clone calling, and kept in-frame beta chains. Here each entry gathers all rows of one CDR3 protein and keeps the most common genes and DNA. TCRdb's processing, not the authors', yielded these V and J calls. The sample records over 150,000 distinct CDR3 sequences, approximately 40% of which are singletons. The ten largest account for roughly 5.2% of the sample.

The ophthalmopathy patients had moderately to severely active disease, with a Clinical Activity Score of 3 or higher, a NOSPECS grade of 4 or higher, and a disease duration of less than 3 months. Anyone with other autoimmune diseases, uncontrolled infections, pregnancy or lactation was excluded from the study. Diagnosis relied on clinical symptoms, serum thyroxine, TRAb, thyroid ultrasound and orbital computed tomography. PBMCs were isolated from about 9.1 ml of fresh peripheral blood by Ficoll-Paque density gradient centrifugation. Trizol reagent was used to extract the total RNA, and its quality was then checked on an Agilent 2100 Bioanalyzer.

The TCR comes from a woman aged 40 to 55 with Graves' ophthalmopathy. Donor details come from another sample of the same person, matched by shared clones. The rearranged chain carries TRBV19 and TRBJ2-7; tentative D gene TRBD2, with 5 bases matching. The sample taken for sequencing was peripheral blood. The DNA sequence is given as TGTGCCAGTAGTAGGCCCGGGGTCTACGAGCAGTACTTC. It specifies CASSRPGVYEQYF.